This note documents a single TCR beta chain sequence. This record comes from a study of blood T cell repertoires in COVID-19. Looking at the study overall: Samples of COVID-19 (acute and convalescent) were obtained from the United States, Italy and Spain. T cells, B-cell-depleted T cells, or PBMCs provided the cDNA or gDNA that served as material.

CDR1 is WNHNN, CDR2 SYGVQD, per germline (reference sequence). Trimming cost V 4 bases and J 0 bases, with 13 bases left between them. The CDR3 is 15 amino acids. TCRdb keeps only in-frame clones here, not all; method: immunoSEQ multiplex PCR. Seen here are over 100,000 clones, 75% to 90% observed once, and the top ten hold around 1.1%. Material: peripheral blood. The chain couples TRBV10-1 to TRBJ2-7, with D possibly being TRBD1 (6 bases). The clonotype comes from a human donor in a cohort sampled during active COVID-19. The CDR3: CASSGRGSSSYEQYF. The CDR3 bases are TGCGCCAGCAGTGGTAGGGGGTCCAGCTCCTACGAGCAGTACTTC.